A single sample gave rise to the 22 T cell receptor beta chains below, sequenced in a study of blood T cells in healthy people across ages. Through a sample-barcoded 5' primer and a J-beta primer mix, a second PCR was run for roughly 7 to 12 cycles. TCRdb itself ran the 5' RACE reads through MiXCR, one entry per CDR3 protein. Among some 930,000 distinct CDR3 sequences listed, about 27% were seen once. The same data also contributed to another study, on T cells of mothers and their children.

The sample consisted of blood. Source of these receptors: a woman aged 40 to 55 in good health.

This clonotype showed up many times. The rearrangement uses TRBV7-6 and TRBJ2-1; TRBD2 matches 12 bases. This CDR3 region has 17 residues. The germline V gene has CDR1 SGHVS and CDR2 FNYEAQ. Unmatched junction bases numbered 4, after V lost 2 bases and J lost 2 bases. CDR3 in amino acids: CASSLPTSGGPYNEQFF. CDR3 nucleotides: TGTGCCAGCAGCTTACCCACTAGCGGGGGGCCCTACAATGAGCAGTTCTTC.

On this clonotype: The junction departs from germline at one end; a sequencing error may be responsible. The chain couples TRBV3-1 to TRBJ2-7; TRBD1 might be the D (6 bases). This CDR3 spans 15 amino acids. Germline V gene lookup returns CDR1 LGHDT and CDR2 YNNKEL (reference sequence). CDR3 in DNA: TGTACCAGCAGCCAATCAGGGGATTGGACCTACGAGCAGTACTTC. This gives the protein CTSSQSGDWTYEQYF.

The chain couples TRBV12-3 or TRBV12-4 to TRBJ1-4; tentative D call: TRBD1 (6 bases). The CDR3 runs to 15 residues. V was clipped by 3 bases and J by 7 bases, with 15 bases between them. CDR3 loop: CASSFAGVGGEKLFF. The CDR3 nucleotides read TGTGCCAGCAGTTTCGCAGGGGTAGGCGGTGAAAAACTGTTTTTT.

Note on this clonotype: A read error is possible here, since a much larger clone lies one base away. This chain links TRBV7-6 with TRBJ1-4, with D unclear. The CDR3 spans 14 residues. Germline CDR1 and CDR2: SGHVS and FNYEAQ. The CDR3 protein is CVSSHTYPGEKLFF. The CDR3 nucleotides read TGTGTCAGCAGCCATACGTACCCTGGTGAAAAACTGTTTTTT.

A few counts support this clonotype. This chain connects TRBV30 to TRBJ2-1; 7 bases are a match to TRBD2. CDR3 length equals 12 residues. Germline V gene lookup returns CDR1 GTSNPN and CDR2 SVGIG (reference sequence). V lost 4 bases to trimming and J lost 9 bases; unmatched junction nucleotides: 6. CDR3 nucleotide sequence: TGTGCCTGGAACCGGGGGGTCGGTGAGCAGTTCTTC. It encodes CAWNRGVGEQFF. Full variable domain (outside the CDR3, taken from reference TRBV30 and TRBJ2-1): SQTIHQWPATLVQPVGSPLSLECTVEGTSNPNLYWYRQAAGRGLQLLFYSVGIGQISSEVPQNLSASRPQDRQFILSSKKLLLSDSGFYLCAWNRGVGEQFFGPGTRLTVL.

The table lists this clonotype with a few counts. The chain carries TRBV5-5 and TRBJ2-7; unclear D gene. This CDR3 has 13 amino acids. The V gene's germline CDR1 is SGHKS and CDR2 YYEKEE (reference sequence). Trimming took off 1 base at V and 4 bases at J, with 9 bases between the two ends. The CDR3 reads CASSLSRYYEQYF. The CDR3 nucleotides read TGTGCCAGCAGCTTGTCCAGGTATTACGAGCAGTACTTC.

This clonotype was recorded at least ten times. This chain joins TRBV21-1 and TRBJ2-7; the table assigns TRBD1, which was not confirmed against the DNA. TRBV21-1 is assigned pseudogene status. This CDR3 has 18 residues. The CDR3 nucleotides read TGTGCCAGCAGCAAAGGAGGAATCGGGGACAGGCTCCTCTACGAGCAGTACTTC. Protein: CASSKGGIGDRLLYEQYF.

This clonotype was detected a few times. The gene calls are TRBV29-1 and TRBJ2-7; D remains ambiguous. This CDR3 contains 12 residues. Germline CDR1 and CDR2: SQVTM and ANQGSEA. Trimming shortened V by 8 bases and J by 3 bases, and 14 bases separated the two germline ends. The CDR3 DNA is TGCAGCATAATAACTCATGGCTACGAGCAGTACTTC. Translation gives CSIITHGYEQYF.

The chain links TRBV27 to TRBJ1-1, with 8 bases fitting TRBD1. This CDR3 spans 15 amino acids. Germline loops: CDR1 MNHEY, CDR2 SMNVEV (reference sequence). The trim removed 8 bases at V and 0 bases at J, leaving 8 bases unmatched. CDR3 in amino acids: CASGRTGNMNTEAFF. CDR3 nucleotides: TGTGCCAGCGGACGGACAGGGAACATGAACACTGAAGCTTTCTTT.

This clonotype was seen ten or more times. This rearrangement joins TRBV4-3 to TRBJ2-5; possibly TRBD1 for D (5 bases). V lost 0 bases to trimming and J lost 7 bases, with 12 bases between them. The CDR3 is made up of 14 amino acids. Germline V gene lookup returns CDR1 LGHNA and CDR2 YSLEER. The CDR3 here is CASSQDGAVGTQYF. Written as DNA, the CDR3 is TGCGCCAGCAGCCAAGATGGGGCAGTGGGGACCCAGTACTTC.

The chain employs TRBV7-6 and TRBJ2-5; D is perhaps TRBD2 (7 bases). CDR1 is SGHVS and CDR2 is FNYEAQ in the germline V gene. The CDR3 has 15 amino acids. V shed 5 bases and J shed 5 bases, with 18 bases lying between them. CDR3 coding DNA: TGTGCCAGCAGCGCCTTCGGGGGGCCCAGGGAGACCCAGTACTTC. Its translation is CASSAFGGPRETQYF. The full variable domain, in which reference TRBV7-6 and TRBJ2-5 provide the parts outside the CDR3, is GAGVSQSPRYKVTKRGQDVALRCDPISGHVSLYWYRQALGQGPEFLTYFNYEAQQDKSGLPNDRFSAERPEGSISTLTIQRTEQRDSAMYRCASSAFGGPRETQYFGPGTRLLVL.

This clonotype was observed a handful of times. The chain uses TRBV28 and TRBJ2-7, with D possibly matching TRBD1 (6 bases). Germline V lookup: CDR1 MDHEN, CDR2 SYDVKM. Trimming left V 5 bases short and J 0 bases short, with 14 bases between. The CDR3 consists of 15 residues. For the CDR3, the DNA is TGTGCCAGCAGTCCTACACAGGGCTCCTCCTACGAGCAGTACTTC. Its translation: CASSPTQGSSYEQYF. The full variable domain, its missing parts supplied by reference TRBV28 and TRBJ2-7, is DVKVTQSSRYLVKRTGEKVFLECVQDMDHENMFWYRQDPGLGLRLIYFSYDVKMKEKGDIPEGYSVSREKKERFSLILESASTNQTSMYLCASSPTQGSSYEQYFGPGTRLTVT.

This clonotype was detected many times. This chain uses TRBV5-1 with TRBJ1-2; the D gene is possibly TRBD1 (5 bases). CDR1 and CDR2 from the germline V gene are SGHRS and YFSETQ. V was cut by 0 bases and J by 0 bases, with 6 bases left in between. CDR3 length equals 14 residues. CDR3 nucleotides: TGCGCCAGCAGCTTGGGACAGCCTAACTATGGCTACACCTTC. Its protein is CASSLGQPNYGYTF.

On this clonotype: An end of the junction differs from the germline gene, which may be a read error. The gene calls are TRBV19 and TRBJ1-2; D might be TRBD1 (5 bases). Germline CDR1 is LNHDA and CDR2 is SQIVND (reference sequence). This CDR3 region has 11 residues. For the CDR3, the DNA is TGTGCCAGTAGCAGGGCGGGCGGCTGCACCTTC. Amino acids: CASSRAGGCTF.

This chain joins TRBV9 and TRBJ2-1, with 11 nucleotides matching TRBD2. The CDR3 has 14 amino acids. Germline V lookup: CDR1 SGDLS, CDR2 YYNGEE. Trimming cost V 3 bases and J 12 bases; bases outside gene matches: 8. The DNA of the CDR3 is TGTGCCAGCAGCGCCCGATCGGGACTAGCGGCGCAGTTCTTC. Translating it yields CASSARSGLAAQFF. Full variable domain (missing parts from reference TRBV9 and TRBJ2-1): DSGVTQTPKHLITATGQRVTLRCSPRSGDLSVYWYQQSLDQGLQFLIQYYNGEERAKGNILERFSAQQFPDLHSELNLSSLELGDSALYFCASSARSGLAAQFFGPGTRLTVL.

This clonotype was seen many times. This chain joins TRBV5-1 and TRBJ2-2, with TRBD2 identical over 11 bases. The CDR3 totals 16 residues. From germline, CDR1 is SGHRS and CDR2 YFSETQ. Germline trimming cut 5 bases from V and 6 bases from J; bases unmatched to any gene: 9. This CDR3 is CASRPGLAVSAGELFF. The CDR3 region has the DNA TGCGCCAGCAGACCGGGACTAGCGGTCAGTGCCGGGGAGCTGTTTTTT.

This clonotype was counted many times. The V call is TRBV20-1, the J call TRBJ2-3; tentatively, D is TRBD1 (6 bases). Germline V gives CDR1 DFQATT, CDR2 SNEGSKA (reference sequence). This CDR3 contains 13 residues. V lost 3 bases and J lost 2, with 9 bases in between. The CDR3 loop is CSARQGLTDTQYF. As DNA, the CDR3 is TGCAGTGCTAGGCAGGGGCTCACAGATACGCAGTATTTT.

This clonotype appeared a few times. The V call is TRBV5-1, the J call TRBJ2-3, with TRBD2 identical over 8 bases. V lost 5 bases to trimming and J lost 4 bases; unmatched junction nucleotides: 9. CDR1 and CDR2 from the germline V gene are SGHRS and YFSETQ. This CDR3 is built from 15 residues. Here the CDR3 DNA reads TGCGCCAGCAGTTGGCAAGCGGGGGTCCCAGATACGCAGTATTTT. Its protein product is CASSWQAGVPDTQYF.

To note about this clonotype: A much larger clone lies one base from this, so it may be a read error. J is TRBJ2-3 and V is TRBV12-3 or TRBV12-4; 7 bases map to TRBD1. The CDR3 is made up of 15 amino acids. CDR3 DNA: TGTGCCAGCAGGTTGGCAGGGGGACGCACAGATGCGCAGTATTTT. Its protein is CASRLAGGRTDAQYF.

This clonotype was detected only once. The rearrangement uses TRBV20-1 and TRBJ1-5; 9 bases align to TRBD1. The CDR3 extends over 15 amino acids. Germline trimming cut 6 bases from V and 7 bases from J; bases unmatched to any gene: 13. CDR1 DFQATT and CDR2 SNEGSKA come from the germline V gene (reference sequence). The CDR3 sequence: CSAIPWDRDWQPQHF. CDR3 coding DNA: TGCAGTGCGATACCTTGGGACAGGGATTGGCAGCCCCAGCATTTT.

With regard to this clonotype: A much larger clone differs by one base, so this may be a read error. The chain uses TRBV7-8 and TRBJ2-5; a possible D gene is TRBD2 (5 bases). With the DNA end fitting TRBJ2-7 better, the J assignment may be wrong. Germline V gene lookup returns CDR1 SGHVS and CDR2 FQNEAQ. The CDR3 spans 14 residues. CDR3: CASSPIARGYEQYF. CDR3 DNA sequence: TGTGCCAGCAGCCCGATCGCACGGGGCTACGAGCAGTACTTC.

Here the CDR3 reads CASSHDRDEQFF. In DNA, the CDR3 is TGTGCCAGCAGCCACGACAGGGATGAGCAGTTCTTC. V usage is TRBV3-1 and J usage is TRBJ2-1, with TRBD1 matching over 7 bases. The length of the CDR3 is 12 residues. Germline values: CDR1 LGHDT, CDR2 YNNKEL (reference sequence). V dropped 3 bases and J dropped 8; count of bases not matched to a gene: 1.